A single sample gave rise to the 25 T cell receptor beta chains below, sequenced in a study of blood T cell repertoires in COVID-19. Clones were read by immunoSEQ multiplex PCR, and TCRdb kept only the in-frame ones, dropping some. This table holds 150,000 or so clones, roughly 90% found once. The sequenced material came from PBMCs or T cells enriched from blood (not recorded which). These receptors originate from a woman aged 45-59 years who had recovered from COVID-19.

This chain joins TRBV7-9 and TRBJ1-2; TRBD1 aligns across 7 bases. CDR1 SEHNR and CDR2 FQNEAQ come from the germline V gene (reference sequence). The CDR3 is made up of 14 amino acids. Trimming cost V 5 bases and J 8 bases; bases outside gene matches: 11. CDR3 in amino acids: CASSPSTGRGGYTF. CDR3 nucleotide sequence: TGTGCCAGCAGCCCCTCGACAGGGCGCGGCGGCTACACCTTC. Drawing the rest from reference TRBV7-9 and TRBJ1-2, the complete variable domain is DTGVSQNPRHKITKRGQNVTFRCDPISEHNRLYWYRQTLGQGPEFLTYFQNEAQLEKSRLLSDRFSAERPKGSFSTLEIQRTEQGDSAMYLCASSPSTGRGGYTFGSGTRLTVV.

This clone was recorded once. The genes are TRBV6-6 and TRBJ2-7; 7 bases are a match to TRBD1. Germline CDR1 reads MNHNY; CDR2 reads SVGAGI (reference sequence). Germline trimming cut 4 bases from V and 3 bases from J; bases unmatched to any gene: 6. This CDR3 has 14 amino acids. The CDR3 is CASSSPGTVYEQYF. In DNA, the CDR3 is TGTGCCAGCAGTTCACCAGGGACAGTCTACGAGCAGTACTTC.

The chain has TRBV7-2 and TRBJ2-2; 7 nucleotides line up with TRBD1. The CDR3 contains 16 residues. Losses at the gene ends were 4 bases for V and 5 bases for J; bases not matched to a gene: 10. Germline CDR1 is SGHTA and CDR2 is FQGNSA. The CDR3 coding sequence is TGTGCCAGCAGCTGGTTTGCAGGGGGACGTACCGGGGAGCTGTTTTTT. This sequence encodes CASSWFAGGRTGELFF.

V usage is TRBV5-1 and J usage is TRBJ1-2, with 10 bases aligning to TRBD1. The CDR3 consists of 15 residues. The V gene's germline CDR1 is SGHRS and CDR2 YFSETQ. V trimming: 0 bases; J trimming: 7 bases; junction bases outside the gene matches: 6. The CDR3 protein is CASSLGVWTGGGYTF. CDR3 DNA sequence: TGCGCCAGCAGCTTGGGAGTCTGGACAGGGGGTGGCTACACCTTC.

This chain uses TRBV7-2 with TRBJ2-7, with 8 nucleotides matching TRBD1. With 1 base clipped from V and 3 bases from J, the junction kept 5 bases outside the gene matches. Per germline, CDR1 SGHTA and CDR2 FQGNSA. This CDR3 spans 15 amino acids. The CDR3 sequence is CASSLGGTGHYEQYF. CDR3 in DNA: TGTGCCAGCAGCTTAGGTGGGACAGGCCACTACGAGCAGTACTTC.

The chain combines TRBV3-1 (or the pseudogene TRBV3-2) with TRBJ2-1; weak D call: TRBD1 (5 bases). The germline V and J ends were trimmed by 3 bases and 2 bases, with 11 bases remaining between them. Looked up from germline, CDR1 is LGHDT and CDR2 is YNNKEL (reference sequence). The CDR3 spans 15 residues. In DNA form, the CDR3 reads TGTGCCAGCAGCCATTACACAGGAACCTACAATGAGCAGTTCTTC. This translates into CASSHYTGTYNEQFF.

This chain links TRBV6-5 with TRBJ2-5; 8 bases fit TRBD2. The CDR3 runs 16 residues. V lost 3 bases, J lost 5 bases, and 11 bases stayed unmatched. In germline, CDR1 is MNHEY, CDR2 SVGAGI. The DNA for the CDR3 is TGTGCCAGCAGTTATCGGCAAGGGACTAGTGGTGAGACCCAGTACTTC. The encoded protein is CASSYRQGTSGETQYF.

This chain links TRBV6-5 with TRBJ2-2, with 9 bases aligning to TRBD1. V lost 6 bases and J lost 3; bases outside the gene matches: 5. In germline, CDR1 is MNHEY, CDR2 SVGAGI. This CDR3 has 15 amino acids. The CDR3: CASRAGQGDTGELFF. In DNA, the CDR3 is TGTGCCAGCAGGGCGGGACAGGGTGACACCGGGGAGCTGTTTTTT.

V gene TRBV9 combines with J gene TRBJ2-3, with TRBD2 identical over 7 bases. Germline V lookup: CDR1 SGDLS, CDR2 YYNGEE. Trimming at V came to 4 bases and at J to 6 bases, leaving 5 bases not matched to a gene. The CDR3 is made up of 13 amino acids. The CDR3 here is CASSTRLADTQYF. In nucleotides, the CDR3 is TGTGCCAGCAGCACTCGACTAGCTGATACGCAGTATTTT.

V usage is TRBV27 and J usage is TRBJ2-7; 12 nucleotides agree with TRBD2. V lost 0 bases to trimming and J lost 2 bases; unmatched junction nucleotides: 14. Germline lookup yields CDR1 MNHEY and CDR2 SMNVEV (reference sequence). The length of the CDR3 is 20 residues. The DNA for the CDR3 is TGTGCCAGCAGTTTATCCCCCCTCTCCCGACTAGCGGGGGCTCCCTACGAGCAGTACTTC. This codes for CASSLSPLSRLAGAPYEQYF.

The chain employs TRBV6-5 and TRBJ1-5, with unresolved D. Trimming left V 2 bases short and J 2 bases short, with 10 bases between. The CDR3 spans 15 residues. The germline V gene has CDR1 MNHEY and CDR2 SVGAGI. The CDR3 nucleotides read TGTGCCAGCAGTTACAGCCCCGAGGGCAATCAGCCCCAGCATTTT. Its protein is CASSYSPEGNQPQHF.

This clone was detected only once. The chain couples TRBV28 to TRBJ2-5, with a weak D call TRBD1 (6 bases). CDR1 is MDHEN and CDR2 is SYDVKM in the germline V gene. The CDR3 has 15 residues. V lost 5 bases to trimming and J lost 2 bases, with 15 bases between them. Written as DNA, the CDR3 is TGTGCCAGCAGTCCAGGTCCCGACAGGCAAGAGACCCAGTACTTC. Protein sequence: CASSPGPDRQETQYF.

This clone was observed a few times. CDR3 protein: CASTLDRVGTEAFF. CDR3 sequence (DNA): TGTGCCAGCACCCTGGACAGGGTAGGGACTGAAGCTTTCTTT. V is TRBV28 and J is TRBJ1-1, with TRBD1 identical over 8 bases. CDR3 length equals 14 residues. CDR1 and CDR2 (germline): MDHEN, SYDVKM. V was clipped by 7 bases and J by 5 bases; unmatched bases: 9.

The rearrangement joins TRBV10-3 to TRBJ1-6, with TRBD1 as a possible D gene (6 bases). V was shortened by 2 bases and J by 10 bases, with 15 bases between the two germline ends. Germline CDR1 ENHRY, CDR2 SYGVKD. The CDR3 runs 15 residues. The DNA for the CDR3 is TGTGCCATCAGTGAGGGGGGCGGGGGGAGCTCACCCCTCCACTTT. Translation gives CAISEGGGGSSPLHF.

The chain recombines TRBV9 with TRBJ1-4; D perhaps matches TRBD1 (6 bases). The V end was cut by 3 bases, the J end by 7 bases, with 16 bases between. The CDR3 is made up of 15 amino acids. Germline V gene sequence: CDR1 SGDLS, CDR2 YYNGEE. CDR3 in amino acids: CASSAGGGTREKLFF. The CDR3 DNA reads as TGTGCCAGCAGCGCCGGTGGTGGGACACGTGAAAAACTGTTTTTT.

This sequence joins TRBV4-3 and TRBJ2-1; tentative D call: TRBD2 (5 bases). Trimming pared 1 base from V and 7 bases from J, leaving 14 bases between. The germline gives CDR1 LGHNA, CDR2 YSLEER. The CDR3 spans 15 residues. CDR3 nucleotide sequence: TGCGCCAGCAGCCAAGTTCTGGCTAGCTCTAATGAGCAGTTCTTC. As protein: CASSQVLASSNEQFF.

The V and J genes are TRBV6-5 and TRBJ2-2; 10 nucleotides line up with TRBD1. Looked up from germline, CDR1 is MNHEY and CDR2 is SVGAGI. There are 12 residues in the CDR3. V shed 8 bases and J 6 bases; nucleotides not matched to a gene: 0. This CDR3 is CASGQGAGELFF. DNA for the CDR3: TGTGCCAGCGGACAGGGGGCCGGGGAGCTGTTTTTT.

The V gene is TRBV6-2 or TRBV6-3, the J gene TRBJ2-1; the match to TRBD2 covers 8 bases. Looked up from germline, CDR1 is MNHEY and CDR2 is SVGEGT. This CDR3 has 20 amino acids. V lost 2 bases, J lost 4 bases, and 19 bases stayed unmatched. CDR3 DNA: TGTGCCAGCAGTTACCCGAGGGTCTCCCCCCCCAGCGGGGGATACAATGAGCAGTTCTTC. This sequence encodes CASSYPRVSPPSGGYNEQFF.

This rearrangement joins TRBV7-2 to TRBJ2-7; D is uncertain. Germline V gives CDR1 SGHTA, CDR2 FQGNSA. V dropped 8 bases and J dropped 4 bases, with 9 bases sitting between them. The CDR3 runs 11 residues. CDR3 protein: CASGNLYEQYF. The CDR3 nucleotides are TGTGCCAGCGGCAACCTTTACGAGCAGTACTTC.

This CDR3 reads CASSYKFEGGYGYTF. The CDR3 region has the DNA TGTGCCAGCAGTTATAAATTCGAGGGAGGCTATGGCTACACCTTC. V and J are TRBV6-4 and TRBJ1-2; the D is unclear. The germline CDR1 and CDR2 sequences are MRHNA and SNTAGT. Deletions cut 5 bases from V and 4 bases from J, with 17 bases between. This CDR3 comprises 15 residues.

The chain couples TRBV7-8 to TRBJ1-1, with a weak D call TRBD1 (5 bases). Germline CDR1 SGHVS, CDR2 FQNEAQ. This CDR3 comprises 13 residues. V was trimmed by 5 bases and J by 4 bases, leaving 11 bases between them. The CDR3 protein is CASSPRGSTEAFF. As DNA, the CDR3 is TGTGCCAGCAGCCCTCGGGGGAGCACTGAAGCTTTCTTT.

This clone was seen a few times. The chain employs TRBV29-1 and TRBJ2-1; possible D gene TRBD1, 6 bases. CDR1 and CDR2 from the germline V gene are SQVTM and ANQGSEA. V lost 3 bases and J 8 bases, leaving 11 bases between the germline ends. The CDR3 runs 12 residues. Written as DNA, the CDR3 is TGCAGCGTTGAGCAGGGGTTGGATGAGCAGTTCTTC. This gives the protein CSVEQGLDEQFF.

This clone came up once. This chain uses TRBV19 with TRBJ1-2; no clear D. Looked up from germline, CDR1 is LNHDA and CDR2 is SQIVND (reference sequence). The CDR3 runs 13 residues. V lost 3 bases and J 7 bases, leaving 12 bases between the germline ends. CDR3 DNA: TGTGCCAGTAGTATCGGAGATAACGCTGGCTACACCTTC. The encoded protein is CASSIGDNAGYTF.

This clone was seen only once. The V call is TRBV6-5, the J call TRBJ2-7; 10 positions match TRBD2. The CDR3 contains 15 residues. The ends lost 10 bases at V and 2 bases at J; junction bases unmatched: 11. The V gene's germline CDR1 is MNHEY and CDR2 SVGAGI. The chain's CDR3 is CATEPLAGATYEQYF. In DNA, the CDR3 is TGTGCCACCGAACCTCTAGCGGGGGCCACCTACGAGCAGTACTTC.

The rearrangement joins TRBV29-1 to TRBJ1-2, with 9 bases identical to TRBD1. V trimming: 7 bases; J trimming: 7 bases; junction bases outside the gene matches: 4. CDR3 size: 11 residues. The germline CDR1 and CDR2 sequences are SQVTM and ANQGSEA. The CDR3 loop reads CSAGTGFGYTF. The CDR3 coding sequence is TGCAGCGCCGGGACAGGGTTTGGCTACACCTTC.